The clone carrying this TCR beta chain was observed many times. The antigen remains undetermined. Every donor provided 8.5 to 10 milliliters of peripheral blood. Germline CDR1 reads MNHNY; CDR2 reads SVGAGI (reference sequence). Losses at the gene ends were 2 bases for V and 2 bases for J; bases not matched to a gene: 4. The CDR3 loop spans 16 amino acids. This sample is drawn from a study of blood T cells in healthy people across ages. As for the study in general: About one barcoded beta molecule per two T cells came from capture by template switching.

A sample-barcoded 5' primer and a J-beta primer mix were used in a second PCR of roughly 7 to 11 cycles. MiXCR was run by TCRdb on the 5' RACE reads, yielding one entry per CDR3 protein. The top ten clones hold more than 8.5% of a sample with some 930,000 distinct CDR3 sequences, 25% to 35% of them seen once. Notes on the study in general: There was no known CMV status for donors, so expanded clonotype changes were possibly confounded.

This sample also belongs to another study, concerning T cells of mothers and their children. That publication notes: In related and unrelated pairs alike, thymic selection shapes TCR recombination output, with inherited differences minor.

J is TRBJ2-5 and V is TRBV6-6; 11 bases agree with TRBD2. The clonotype was recovered from a middle-aged woman in good health. Sequencing used blood. CDR3 amino acids: CASSYGTSGPQETQYF. The CDR3 nucleotides read TGTGCCAGCAGTTACGGGACTAGCGGTCCGCAAGAGACCCAGTACTTC.